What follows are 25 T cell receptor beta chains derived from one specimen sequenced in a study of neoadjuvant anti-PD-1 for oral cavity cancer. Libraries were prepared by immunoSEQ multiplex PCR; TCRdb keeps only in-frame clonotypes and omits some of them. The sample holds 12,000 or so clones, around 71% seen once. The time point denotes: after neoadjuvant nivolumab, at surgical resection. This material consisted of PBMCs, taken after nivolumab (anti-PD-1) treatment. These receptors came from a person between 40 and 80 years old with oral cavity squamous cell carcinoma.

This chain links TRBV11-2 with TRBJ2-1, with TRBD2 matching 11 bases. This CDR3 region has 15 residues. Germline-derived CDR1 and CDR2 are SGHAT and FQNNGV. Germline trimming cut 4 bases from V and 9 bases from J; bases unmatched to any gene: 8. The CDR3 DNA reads TGTGCCAGCAGCTATTTAGCGGGAGGGCCTAGTGAGCAGTTCTTC. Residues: CASSYLAGGPSEQFF. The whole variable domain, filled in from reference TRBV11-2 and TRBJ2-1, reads EAGVAQSPRYKIIEKRQSVAFWCNPISGHATLYWYQQILGQGPKLLIQFQNNGVVDDSQLPKDRFSAERLKGVDSTLKIQPAKLEDSAVYLCASSYLAGGPSEQFFGPGTRLTVL.

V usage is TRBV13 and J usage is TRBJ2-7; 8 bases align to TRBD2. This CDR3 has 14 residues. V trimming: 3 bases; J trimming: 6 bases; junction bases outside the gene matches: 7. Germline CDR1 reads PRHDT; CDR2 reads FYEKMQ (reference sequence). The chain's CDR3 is CASSFGRGVAEQYF. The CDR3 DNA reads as TGTGCCAGCAGCTTCGGGAGGGGAGTAGCCGAGCAGTACTTC.

The CDR3 region is CASSLGQGFYNEQFF. The CDR3 DNA sequence: TGTGCCAGCAGCTTGGGACAGGGGTTCTACAATGAGCAGTTCTTC. The V and J genes are TRBV7-9 and TRBJ2-1; 10 bases map to TRBD1. V shed 3 bases and J 3 bases; nucleotides not matched to a gene: 2. The CDR3 spans 15 residues. Germline V gives CDR1 SEHNR, CDR2 FQNEAQ (reference sequence).

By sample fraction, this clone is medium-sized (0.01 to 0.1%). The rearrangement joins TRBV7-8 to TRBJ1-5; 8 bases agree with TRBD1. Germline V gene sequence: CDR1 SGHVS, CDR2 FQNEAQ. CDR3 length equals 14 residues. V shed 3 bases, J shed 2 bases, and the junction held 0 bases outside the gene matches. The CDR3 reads CASSLTGGNQPQHF. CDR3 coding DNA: TGTGCCAGCAGCTTGACAGGGGGCAATCAGCCCCAGCATTTT. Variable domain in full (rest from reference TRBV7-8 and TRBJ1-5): GAGVSQSPRYKVAKRGQDVALRCDPISGHVSLFWYQQALGQGPEFLTYFQNEAQLDKSGLPSDRFFAERPEGSVSTLKIQRTQQEDSAVYLCASSLTGGNQPQHFGDGTRLSIL.

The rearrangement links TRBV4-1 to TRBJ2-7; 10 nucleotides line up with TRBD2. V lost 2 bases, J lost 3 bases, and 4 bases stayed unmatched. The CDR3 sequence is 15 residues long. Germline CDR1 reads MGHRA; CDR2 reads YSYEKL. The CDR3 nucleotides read TGCGCCAGCAGCCAAACGGGACTAGCGAACTACGAGCAGTACTTC. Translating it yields CASSQTGLANYEQYF.

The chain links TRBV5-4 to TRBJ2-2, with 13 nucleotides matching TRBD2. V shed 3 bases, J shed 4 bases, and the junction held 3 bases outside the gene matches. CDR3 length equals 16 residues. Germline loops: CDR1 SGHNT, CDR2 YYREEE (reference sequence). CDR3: CASSSGLAGPTGELFF. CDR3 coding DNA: TGTGCCAGCAGCTCGGGACTAGCGGGACCCACCGGGGAGCTGTTTTTT. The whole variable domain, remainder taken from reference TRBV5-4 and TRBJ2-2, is ETGVTQSPTHLIKTRGQQVTLRCSSQSGHNTVSWYQQALGQGPQFIFQYYREEENGRGNFPPRFSGLQFPNYSSELNVNALELDDSALYLCASSSGLAGPTGELFFGEGSRLTVL.

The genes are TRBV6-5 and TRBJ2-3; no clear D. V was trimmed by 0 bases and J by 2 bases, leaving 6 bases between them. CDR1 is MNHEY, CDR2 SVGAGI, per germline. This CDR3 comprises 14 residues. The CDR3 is CASSYSTATDTQYF. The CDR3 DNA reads TGTGCCAGCAGTTACTCAACAGCCACAGATACGCAGTATTTT.

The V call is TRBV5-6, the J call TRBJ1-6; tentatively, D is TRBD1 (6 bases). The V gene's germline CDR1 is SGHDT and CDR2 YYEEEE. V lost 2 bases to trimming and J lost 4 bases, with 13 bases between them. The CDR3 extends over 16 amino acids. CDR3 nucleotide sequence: TGTGCCAGCAGCTTCTACAGGACAGAATATAATTCACCCCTCCACTTT. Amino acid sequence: CASSFYRTEYNSPLHF.

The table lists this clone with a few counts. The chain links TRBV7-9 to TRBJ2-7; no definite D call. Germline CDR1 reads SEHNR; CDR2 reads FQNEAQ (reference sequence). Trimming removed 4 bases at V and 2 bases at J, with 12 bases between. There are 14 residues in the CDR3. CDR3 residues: CASSSGGVAYEQYF. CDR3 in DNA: TGTGCCAGCAGCTCTGGCGGTGTGGCCTACGAGCAGTACTTC.

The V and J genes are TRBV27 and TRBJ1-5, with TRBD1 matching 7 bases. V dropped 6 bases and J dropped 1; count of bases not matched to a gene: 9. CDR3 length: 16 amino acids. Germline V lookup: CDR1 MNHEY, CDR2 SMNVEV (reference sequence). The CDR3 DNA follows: TGTGCCAGCAGAATAGGATCAGGGGGGAGCAATCAGCCCCAGCATTTT. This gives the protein CASRIGSGGSNQPQHF.

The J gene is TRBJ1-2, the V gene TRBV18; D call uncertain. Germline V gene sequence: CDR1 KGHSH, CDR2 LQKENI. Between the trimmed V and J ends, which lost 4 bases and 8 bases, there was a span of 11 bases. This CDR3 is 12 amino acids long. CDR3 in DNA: TGTGCCAGCTCACGAGAAAGGGTCGGCTACACCTTC. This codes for CASSRERVGYTF.

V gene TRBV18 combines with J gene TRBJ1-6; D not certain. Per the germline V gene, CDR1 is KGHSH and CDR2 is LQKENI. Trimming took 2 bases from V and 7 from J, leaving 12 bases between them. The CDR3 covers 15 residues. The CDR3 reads CASSPWSGYNSPLHF. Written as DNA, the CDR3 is TGTGCCAGCTCACCATGGTCCGGATACAATTCACCCCTCCACTTT. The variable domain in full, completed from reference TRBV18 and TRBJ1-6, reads NAGVMQNPRHLVRRRGQEARLRCSPMKGHSHVYWYRQLPEEGLKFMVYLQKENIIDESGMPKERFSAEFPKEGPSILRIQQVVRGDSAAYFCASSPWSGYNSPLHFGNGTRLTVT.

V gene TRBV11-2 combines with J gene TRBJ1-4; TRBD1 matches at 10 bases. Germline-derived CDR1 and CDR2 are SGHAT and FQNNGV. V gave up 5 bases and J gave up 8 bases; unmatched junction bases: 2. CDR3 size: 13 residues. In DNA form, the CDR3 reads TGTGCCAGCAGCGGACAGGGGGAAGAAAAACTGTTTTTT. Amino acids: CASSGQGEEKLFF.

The CDR3 here is CASRSIVLEYGYTF. DNA of the CDR3: TGTGCCAGCAGGAGTATAGTGTTGGAGTATGGCTACACCTTC. V and J are TRBV6-1 and TRBJ1-2; no clear D. The germline V gene has CDR1 MNHNS and CDR2 SASEGT. The CDR3 extends over 14 amino acids. The ends were cut back, 6 bases at V and 5 bases at J, with 16 bases in the middle.

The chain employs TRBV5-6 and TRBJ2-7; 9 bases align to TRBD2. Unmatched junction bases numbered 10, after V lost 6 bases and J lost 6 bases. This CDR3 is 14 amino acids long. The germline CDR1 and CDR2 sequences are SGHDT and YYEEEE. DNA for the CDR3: TGTGCCAGCACCACCGGGACTAGCACTTTCGAGCAGTACTTC. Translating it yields CASTTGTSTFEQYF.

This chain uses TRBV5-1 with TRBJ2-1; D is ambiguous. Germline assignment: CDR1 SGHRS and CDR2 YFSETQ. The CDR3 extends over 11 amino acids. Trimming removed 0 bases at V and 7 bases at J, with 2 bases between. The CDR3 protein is CASSLENEQFF. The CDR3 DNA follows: TGCGCCAGCAGCTTGGAAAATGAGCAGTTCTTC.

The CDR3 region has the DNA TGTGCCAGCAGCCCCGAAGGCGGGAGGGCCACAGATACGCAGTATTTT. As protein: CASSPEGGRATDTQYF. V and J are TRBV5-4 and TRBJ2-3; 9 bases match TRBD2. Germline V gene sequence: CDR1 SGHNT, CDR2 YYREEE (reference sequence). V was clipped by 4 bases and J by 2 bases; unmatched bases: 8. The CDR3 has 16 residues.

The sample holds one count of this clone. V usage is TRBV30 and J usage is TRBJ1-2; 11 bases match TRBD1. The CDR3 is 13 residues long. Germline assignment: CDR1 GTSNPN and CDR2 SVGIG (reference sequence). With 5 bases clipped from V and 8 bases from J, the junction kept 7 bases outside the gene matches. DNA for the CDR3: TGTGCCTGGGAAGGACAGGGGGCGGGAGGCTACACCTTC. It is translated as CAWEGQGAGGYTF.

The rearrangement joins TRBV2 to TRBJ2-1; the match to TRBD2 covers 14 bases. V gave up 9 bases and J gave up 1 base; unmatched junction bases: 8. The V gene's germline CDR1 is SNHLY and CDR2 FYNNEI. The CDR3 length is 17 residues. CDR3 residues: CARQTSGGGRSYNEQFF. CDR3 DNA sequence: TGTGCCAGGCAGACTAGCGGGGGGGGTAGGTCCTACAATGAGCAGTTCTTC.

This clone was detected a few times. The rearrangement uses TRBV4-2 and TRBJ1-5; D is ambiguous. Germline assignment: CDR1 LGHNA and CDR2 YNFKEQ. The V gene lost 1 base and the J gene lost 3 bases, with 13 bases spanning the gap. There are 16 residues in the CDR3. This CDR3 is CASSQGMAAPNQPQHF. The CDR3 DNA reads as TGTGCCAGCAGCCAAGGTATGGCAGCGCCCAATCAGCCCCAGCATTTT.

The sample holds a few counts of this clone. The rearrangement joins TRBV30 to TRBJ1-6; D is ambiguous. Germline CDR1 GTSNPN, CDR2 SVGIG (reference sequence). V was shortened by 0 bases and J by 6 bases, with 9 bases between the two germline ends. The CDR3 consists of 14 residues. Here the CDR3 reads CAWSVPGPNSPLHF. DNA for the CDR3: TGTGCCTGGAGTGTACCGGGTCCTAATTCACCCCTCCACTTT.

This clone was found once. The CDR3 DNA reads TGTGCCAGCAGTGAACCGGGGATTAGCAATCAGCCCCAGCATTTT. This translates into CASSEPGISNQPQHF. This chain uses TRBV6-1 with TRBJ1-5; D is undetermined. Germline V gives CDR1 MNHNS, CDR2 SASEGT. The CDR3 is made up of 15 amino acids. Trimming shortened V by 2 bases and J by 0 bases, and 8 bases separated the two germline ends.

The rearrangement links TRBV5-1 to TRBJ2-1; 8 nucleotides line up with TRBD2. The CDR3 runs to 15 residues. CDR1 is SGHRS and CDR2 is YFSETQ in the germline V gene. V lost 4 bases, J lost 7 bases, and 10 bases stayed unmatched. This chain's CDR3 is CASSPGVSGTNEQFF. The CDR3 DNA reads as TGCGCCAGCAGCCCCGGGGTTAGCGGGACGAATGAGCAGTTCTTC.

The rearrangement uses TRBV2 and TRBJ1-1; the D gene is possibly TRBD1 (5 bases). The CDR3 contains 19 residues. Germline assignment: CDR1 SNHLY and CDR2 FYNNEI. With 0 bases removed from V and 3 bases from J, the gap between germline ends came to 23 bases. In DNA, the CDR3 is TGTGCCAGCAGTGAAGCGTTCTCCTGGGCTCGTGAAGGGGACACTGAAGCTTTCTTT. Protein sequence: CASSEAFSWAREGDTEAFF.

The DNA for the CDR3 is TGTGCCAGCAGCCTTGATGGGACCCGAAGATCCAATGAGCAGTTCTTC. Translating gives CASSLDGTRRSNEQFF. The chain combines TRBV5-4 with TRBJ2-1; D may match TRBD1 or TRBD2 (5 bases each). Trimming removed 4 bases from V and 6 bases from J, with 20 bases in between. The CDR3 length is 16 residues. CDR1 is SGHNT and CDR2 is YYREEE in the germline V gene (reference sequence).